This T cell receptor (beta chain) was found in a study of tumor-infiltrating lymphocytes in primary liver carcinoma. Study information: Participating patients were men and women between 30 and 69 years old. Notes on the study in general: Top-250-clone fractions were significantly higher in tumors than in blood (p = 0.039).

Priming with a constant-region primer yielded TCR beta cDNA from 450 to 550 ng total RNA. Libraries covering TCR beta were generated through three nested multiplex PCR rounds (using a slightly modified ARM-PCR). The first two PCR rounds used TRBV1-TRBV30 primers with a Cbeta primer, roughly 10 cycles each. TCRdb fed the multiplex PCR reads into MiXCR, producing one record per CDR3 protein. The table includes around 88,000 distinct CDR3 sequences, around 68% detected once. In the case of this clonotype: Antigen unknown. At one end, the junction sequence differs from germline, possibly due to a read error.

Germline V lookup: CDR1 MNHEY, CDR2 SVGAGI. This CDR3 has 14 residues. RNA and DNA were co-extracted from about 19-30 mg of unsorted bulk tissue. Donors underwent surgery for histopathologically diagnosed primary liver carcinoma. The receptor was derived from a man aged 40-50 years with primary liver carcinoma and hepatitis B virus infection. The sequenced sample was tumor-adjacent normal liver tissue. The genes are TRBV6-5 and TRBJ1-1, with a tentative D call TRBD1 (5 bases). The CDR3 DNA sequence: TGTGCCAGCAGTTACAGAGGGACGAACACTGAAGCTTACTTT. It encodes CASSYRGTNTEAYF.